The TCR beta chain described here comes from a study of blood T cell repertoires in COVID-19. The wider study: Acute-phase and convalescent COVID-19 samples originated in the United States, Italy and Spain. Sample material is recorded as cDNA or gDNA derived from T cells, B-cell-depleted T cells, or PBMCs.

The CDR3 extends over 13 amino acids. With 3 bases removed from V and 5 bases from J, the gap between germline ends came to 10 bases. Per germline, CDR1 SGHAT and CDR2 FQDESV (reference sequence). In the study's own analysis: By means of reference gene primer amplification, nucleated cell counts were estimated. Profiling relied on immunoSEQ multiplex PCR, and the TCRdb table lists in-frame clones only, not all of them. That table furnishes V, J and clone size, whereas the DNA furnished D and trimming. The sample yields 200,000 to 250,000 clones, 80% to 90% seen once. V usage is TRBV11-1 and J usage is TRBJ2-5; tentatively, D is TRBD1 (7 bases). The sequencing sample was made of peripheral blood. The receptor was derived from an elderly woman with active or convalescent COVID-19. The CDR3 sequence is CASSFPGGETQYF. CDR3 in DNA: TGTGCCAGCAGCTTCCCAGGGGGGGAGACCCAGTACTTC.